The 18 T cell receptor beta chains listed next were all sequenced from one sample in a study of identical twins. In TCRdb, the 5' RACE reads were re-called with MiXCR into one record per CDR3 protein. The sample records 1,800,000 or so distinct CDR3 sequences, 32% being singletons. Sequencing input: cord blood. These receptors came from a newborn girl in good health.

This clonotype was counted only a few times. The CDR3 loop is CASSEGLAQNTQYF. CDR3 in DNA: TGTGCCAGCAGTGAGGGACTAGCCCAAAATACGCAGTATTTT. The rearrangement joins TRBV25-1 to TRBJ2-3; 9 nucleotides match TRBD2. Germline assignment: CDR1 MGHDK and CDR2 SYGVNS. With V trimmed by 3 bases and J by 7 bases, 5 bases remained unmatched. This CDR3 is built from 14 residues.

The rearrangement joins TRBV20-1 to TRBJ2-7; 10 positions match TRBD2. The germline V gene encodes CDR1 DFQATT and CDR2 SNEGSKA (reference sequence). The CDR3 is made up of 16 amino acids. The junction had 12 bases not matched to a gene; V was cut back by 4 bases and J by 3 bases. In DNA, the CDR3 is TGCAGTGCTACGGAGGCAGGTCGACTAGCGGGCTACGAGCAGTACTTC. Residues: CSATEAGRLAGYEQYF.

In regard to this clonotype: This sequence may be a read error, since a much larger clone differs from it by one base. This chain links TRBV12-3 or TRBV12-4 with TRBJ1-4; 8 nucleotides agree with TRBD1. The CDR3 length is 15 residues. V gave up 5 bases and J gave up 8 bases; unmatched junction bases: 10. The CDR3 sequence is CASSPRGRGREKLFF. CDR3 nucleotide sequence: TGTGCCAGCAGTCCCCGGGGCAGGGGGCGAGAAAAACTGTTTTTT.

This chain joins TRBV20-1 and TRBJ1-1; 11 bases map to TRBD1. The germline gives CDR1 DFQATT, CDR2 SNEGSKA (reference sequence). The length of the CDR3 is 14 residues. The trim removed 5 bases at V and 4 bases at J, leaving 6 bases unmatched. The CDR3, as DNA: TGCAGTGCTGCAACCGGGACAGGGGGCACTGAAGCTTTCTTT. Translation gives CSAATGTGGTEAFF.

This clonotype occurred a few times. The chain employs TRBV2 and TRBJ2-7; a weak D match, TRBD1 (5 bases). The CDR3 contains 15 residues. Trimming pared 10 bases from V and 7 bases from J, leaving 26 bases between. The germline CDR1 and CDR2 sequences are SNHLY and FYNNEI. For the CDR3, the DNA is TGTGCCACAGGGCCGTACACCATTCGTTACAATGAGCAGTACTTC. It codes for CATGPYTIRYNEQYF. Drawing the rest from reference TRBV2 and TRBJ2-7, the complete variable domain is EPEVTQTPSHQVTQMGQEVILRCVPISNHLYFYWYRQILGQKVEFLVSFYNNEISEKSEIFDDQFSVERPDGSNFTLKIRSTKLEDSAMYFCATGPYTIRYNEQYFGPGTRLTVT.

In the case of this clonotype: Compared with germline, one end of the junction differs, possibly owing to a read error. The chain has TRBV4-1 and TRBJ1-1; possibly TRBD1 for D (5 bases). The CDR3 runs to 12 residues. Germline assignment: CDR1 MGHRA and CDR2 YSYEKL. The CDR3 DNA reads as TGTGCCAGCAGCCCAGGGCGGGCTGAAGCTTTCTTT. Encoded protein: CASSPGRAEAFF.

The J gene is TRBJ2-3, the V gene TRBV6-5; D not certain. Germline CDR1 is MNHEY and CDR2 is SVGAGI. CDR3 length: 13 residues. V lost 7 bases and J 0 bases, leaving 8 bases between the germline ends. The CDR3 spells CASTSASTDTQYF. Here the CDR3 DNA reads TGTGCCAGCACATCTGCTAGCACAGATACGCAGTATTTT.

The V and J genes are TRBV12-3 or TRBV12-4 and TRBJ2-7; either TRBD1 or TRBD2 may fit D (6 bases each). Trimming took 5 bases from V and 0 from J, leaving 17 bases between them. This CDR3 comprises 16 residues. CDR3 protein: CASSPITGRNSYEQYF. In DNA, the CDR3 is TGTGCCAGCAGTCCGATCACAGGGAGGAACTCCTACGAGCAGTACTTC.

This clonotype came up a few times. The chain employs TRBV20-1 and TRBJ1-2, with D tentatively TRBD1 (5 bases). The CDR3 is 13 residues long. Per germline, CDR1 DFQATT and CDR2 SNEGSKA (reference sequence). Trimming cost V 6 bases and J 1 base, with 12 bases left between them. The CDR3 loop is CSATQGFNYGYTF. CDR3 nucleotides: TGCAGTGCAACCCAGGGTTTTAACTATGGCTACACCTTC.

This clonotype was picked up a small number of times. The CDR3 nucleotides are TGTGCCAGCAGCTTTAAGGGACTAGCGGGAAAAGAGACCCAGTACTTC. Translation gives CASSFKGLAGKETQYF. This sequence joins TRBV5-5 and TRBJ2-5; TRBD2 aligns across 13 bases. Germline lookup yields CDR1 SGHKS and CDR2 YYEKEE (reference sequence). The CDR3 is 16 amino acids. V was clipped by 2 bases and J by 3 bases; unmatched bases: 4. Based on the CDR3 plus reference TRBV5-5 and TRBJ2-5, the full variable domain is DAGVTQSPTHLIKTRGQQVTLRCSPISGHKSVSWYQQVLGQGPQFIFQYYEKEERGRGNFPDRFSARQFPNYSSELNVNALLLGDSALYLCASSFKGLAGKETQYFGPGTRLLVL.

With respect to this clonotype: A much larger clone sits a single nucleotide away, making a read error possible. J is TRBJ1-5 and V is TRBV2; tentatively, D is TRBD1 (6 bases). CDR1 is SNHLY and CDR2 is FYNNEI in the germline V gene. V gave up 7 bases and J gave up 3 bases, with 13 bases separating them. CDR3 length equals 14 residues. The CDR3 region is CASIGDTLNQPQHF. CDR3 coding DNA: TGTGCCAGCATTGGGGACACACTCAATCAGCCCCAGCATTTT.

This chain joins TRBV7-9 and TRBJ2-3; weak D call: TRBD2 (5 bases). Germline loops: CDR1 SEHNR, CDR2 FQNEAQ (reference sequence). V lost 2 bases to trimming and J lost 4 bases, with 13 bases between them. This CDR3 has 15 residues. CDR3 residues: CASSLSRFGADTQYF. CDR3 DNA: TGTGCCAGCAGCTTAAGTAGGTTCGGGGCAGATACGCAGTATTTT.

This clonotype was found a few times. This chain links TRBV9 with TRBJ2-3, with D perhaps matching TRBD2 (7 bases). This CDR3 is built from 21 residues. Trimming stripped 2 bases from V and 0 bases from J, with 28 bases between. Looked up from germline, CDR1 is SGDLS and CDR2 is YYNGEE. CDR3 in DNA: TGTGCCAGCAGCGTGAGAGGGGGAAGCTATCTAGCTAGCGGTAGCACAGATACGCAGTATTTT. It specifies CASSVRGGSYLASGSTDTQYF.

This clonotype was recorded a few times. The chain has TRBV4-1 and TRBJ2-4; TRBD2 matches at 12 bases. Per the germline V gene, CDR1 is MGHRA and CDR2 is YSYEKL. The ends lost 0 bases at V and 1 base at J; junction bases unmatched: 10. This CDR3 is built from 20 residues. CDR3 nucleotide sequence: TGCGCCAGCAGCCAAGATTGGCGGACTAGCGGGATCGGGGCCAAAAACATTCAGTACTTC. Protein sequence: CASSQDWRTSGIGAKNIQYF.

The rearrangement links TRBV20-1 to TRBJ2-7; 7 bases are a match to TRBD2. The CDR3 spans 15 residues. Germline V gives CDR1 DFQATT, CDR2 SNEGSKA (reference sequence). The V gene end was trimmed by 0 bases and the J gene end by 2 bases; junction bases not matched to a gene: 7. The CDR3 DNA reads TGCAGTGCTAGAGATTGGACTAGATCTCCCTACGAGCAGTACTTC. This translates into CSARDWTRSPYEQYF.

The sample holds a few counts of this clonotype. The V gene is TRBV11-2, the J gene TRBJ2-3; tentative D call: TRBD2 (5 bases). The germline V gene encodes CDR1 SGHAT and CDR2 FQNNGV. V lost 5 bases and J lost 11, with 23 bases in between. The CDR3 extends over 15 amino acids. The CDR3 protein is CASSEISGGGQMQYF. The CDR3 nucleotides are TGTGCCAGCAGCGAAATAAGTGGTGGAGGTCAAATGCAGTATTTT.

This clonotype was recorded a few times. V gene TRBV9 combines with J gene TRBJ2-1; D is uncertain. V lost 0 bases and J 4 bases, leaving 5 bases between the germline ends. The CDR3 length is 13 residues. CDR1 is SGDLS, CDR2 YYNGEE, per germline. In DNA form, the CDR3 reads TGTGCCAGCAGCGTAGAGACGTACAATGAGCAGTTCTTC. Translated: CASSVETYNEQFF.

The V gene is TRBV7-2, the J gene TRBJ2-5; 11 nucleotides agree with TRBD2. Germline CDR1 reads SGHTA; CDR2 reads FQGNSA. The CDR3 spans 16 residues. V gave up 2 bases and J gave up 1 base; unmatched junction bases: 3. CDR3 amino acids: CASSLSSGGGQETQYF. In DNA, the CDR3 is TGTGCCAGCAGCTTAAGTAGCGGGGGGGGCCAAGAGACCCAGTACTTC.